These 13 T cell receptor beta chains share one sample of origin, sequenced in a study of cytomegalovirus exposure and HLA in healthy donors. The PCR ran on 60 Vbeta and 13 Jbeta primers. TCRdb's copy holds only in-frame clones and misses some; the assay was immunoSEQ multiplex PCR. The table lists 180,000 or so clones. The source material was PBMCs. These receptors were obtained from a woman aged 18-30 years in good health and CMV-seropositive.

This chain connects TRBV11-3 to TRBJ2-1; TRBD1 matches 10 bases. The CDR3 is 14 amino acids. Per the germline V gene, CDR1 is SGHNT and CDR2 is YENEEA. V lost 1 base and J lost 9; bases outside the gene matches: 3. CDR3 DNA: TGTGCCAGCAGCTTAGGACAGGGGGCGATTGAGCAGTTCTTC. This encodes CASSLGQGAIEQFF.

This sequence joins TRBV11-2 and TRBJ2-7; D is perhaps TRBD1 (7 bases). V was trimmed by 7 bases and J by 2 bases, leaving 15 bases between them. This CDR3 contains 14 residues. The germline V gene has CDR1 SGHAT and CDR2 FQNNGV. The CDR3 DNA is TGTGCCAGCAACATCCAGGGGGGCCCCTACGAGCAGTACTTC. Its protein is CASNIQGGPYEQYF.

V and J are TRBV7-7 and TRBJ2-1; D not resolved. The CDR3 contains 9 residues. Deletions cut 10 bases from V and 6 bases from J, with 4 bases between. Germline loops: CDR1 SSHAT, CDR2 FNYEAQ (reference sequence). This CDR3 reads CATFNEQFF. The DNA of the CDR3 is TGTGCCACCTTCAATGAGCAGTTCTTC.

This chain joins TRBV18 and TRBJ2-2; TRBD1 matches 8 bases. The V gene end was trimmed by 8 bases and the J gene end by 2 bases; junction bases not matched to a gene: 7. This CDR3 is 15 amino acids long. Per germline, CDR1 KGHSH and CDR2 LQKENI. The CDR3 loop is CASNAGTGNTGELFF. CDR3 DNA sequence: TGTGCCAGCAATGCCGGGACAGGTAACACCGGGGAGCTGTTTTTT.

Worth noting for this clone: At one boundary the junction diverges from the germline segment, which might be a read error. The chain is built from TRBV5-1 and TRBJ2-7; maybe TRBD2 (6 bases). The germline V gene encodes CDR1 SGHRS and CDR2 YFSETQ. This CDR3 region has 15 residues. CDR3 in amino acids: CASSLGGRDEYEQYF. CDR3 DNA: TGTGCCAGCAGCTTGGGAGGCAGGGATGAGTACGAGCAGTACTTC. Supplemented by reference TRBV5-1 and TRBJ2-7, the full variable domain reads KAGVTQTPRYLIKTRGQQVTLSCSPISGHRSVSWYQQTPGQGLQFLFEYFSETQRNKGNFPGRFSGRQFSNSRSEMNVSTLELGDSALYLCASSLGGRDEYEQYFGPGTRLTVT.

This chain joins TRBV4-3 and TRBJ1-2, with TRBD1 identical over 9 bases. Germline values: CDR1 LGHNA, CDR2 YSLEER. The CDR3 consists of 15 residues. V shed 3 bases and J 7 bases; nucleotides not matched to a gene: 9. DNA of the CDR3: TGCGCCAGCAGCCAGTCCTCCACAGGGGGCGGTGGCTACACCTTC. Amino acids: CASSQSSTGGGGYTF.

This rearrangement joins TRBV27 to TRBJ2-7; no definite D call. V was pared by 0 bases and J by 0 bases, with 15 bases between. Germline lookup yields CDR1 MNHEY and CDR2 SMNVEV (reference sequence). The CDR3 covers 17 residues. CDR3 sequence: CASSLSYRRRGSYEQYF. DNA for the CDR3: TGTGCCAGCAGTTTATCGTATCGGCGGCGAGGCTCCTACGAGCAGTACTTC.

The chain is built from TRBV16 and TRBJ2-3, with TRBD2 as a possible D gene (6 bases). The V end was cut by 5 bases, the J end by 0 bases, with 12 bases between. CDR1 KGHSY and CDR2 FQNENV come from the germline V gene. The length of the CDR3 is 15 residues. The CDR3 coding sequence is TGTGCCAGCAGCGCCGGGACTTTTAGCACAGATACGCAGTATTTT. This sequence encodes CASSAGTFSTDTQYF.

The CDR3 is CASSLQGAGDNSPLHF. In DNA, the CDR3 is TGTGCCAGCAGTTTGCAGGGGGCGGGTGACAATTCACCCCTCCACTTT. The J gene is TRBJ1-6, the V gene TRBV27, with TRBD1 identical over 8 bases. V gave up 3 bases and J gave up 7 bases; unmatched junction bases: 8. The CDR3 loop spans 16 amino acids. CDR1 MNHEY and CDR2 SMNVEV come from the germline V gene (reference sequence).

The V call is TRBV7-9, the J call TRBJ1-2; D might be TRBD1 (6 bases). The CDR3 has 14 amino acids. V shed 5 bases and J shed 2 bases, with 12 bases lying between them. CDR1 and CDR2 from the germline V gene are SEHNR and FQNEAQ (reference sequence). CDR3 DNA: TGTGCCAGCAGCCCCAGGGGTACGAACTATGGCTACACCTTC. Amino acid sequence: CASSPRGTNYGYTF.

The chain couples TRBV6-4 to TRBJ2-1; the match to TRBD1 covers 11 bases. The junction had 6 bases not matched to a gene; V was cut back by 4 bases and J by 10 bases. This CDR3 has 14 residues. Germline lookup yields CDR1 MRHNA and CDR2 SNTAGT. CDR3 sequence (DNA): TGTGCCAGCAGTGGAGGACAGGGGGCAGGCGAGCAGTTCTTC. Translated: CASSGGQGAGEQFF.

The V call is TRBV2, the J call TRBJ2-7; TRBD2 matches at 13 bases. Germline CDR1 reads SNHLY; CDR2 reads FYNNEI. The ends lost 4 bases at V and 6 bases at J; junction bases unmatched: 3. CDR3 size: 14 residues. The CDR3 here is CASSGTSGRGEQYF. CDR3 DNA sequence: TGTGCCAGCAGTGGAACTAGCGGGAGGGGCGAGCAGTACTTC.

As to this clone: The same CDR3 also results from other DNA sequences found in this sample. This rearrangement joins TRBV7-2 to TRBJ1-1, with D perhaps matching TRBD1 (5 bases). Trimming took off 5 bases at V and 3 bases at J, with 10 bases between the two ends. Per germline, CDR1 SGHTA and CDR2 FQGNSA. The length of the CDR3 is 13 residues. This CDR3 reads CASSRRADTEAFF. The CDR3 DNA is TGTGCCAGCAGCCGCAGGGCGGACACTGAAGCTTTCTTT.